The source of this TCR beta chain is a study of spatial heterogeneity in lung cancer (dated by TCRdb to about 2019). Turning to the overall study: Beta-chain transcripts were consistently detected in greater numbers than alpha-chain transcripts, which likely reflects a higher abundance of beta-chain transcripts. Nonsynonymous mutation counts, determined by whole-exome sequencing of tumor tissue, were related to TCR repertoire features. In the raw uncorrected reads, each unique combination of TCR and UMI appeared on average more than ten times. The study quantitatively compared TCR alpha and beta repertoires across multiple tumor regions, matched nontumor lung and blood in non-small cell lung cancer. TCR transcript counts in tumor regions correlated strongly with a T cell transcriptional module score from matched bulk RNA-seq. At surgery, both alpha and beta chains were TCR-sequenced in 220 tumor regions, approximately 64 matched nontumor lung samples and around 50 PBMC samples.

The sample's time point label is to be understood as: sample taken at primary tumor resection. The donors were about 65 patients from the lung TRACERx cohort who had early-stage, untreated non-small cell lung cancer. Whole RNA extracted from tumor and nontumor lung tissue, or from cryopreserved PBMC samples, was used for TCR sequencing without cell sorting. Only patients for whom sufficient RNA was available from at least two tumor regions were selected for TCR sequencing. Before selection, tumor and adjacent nontumor lung specimens were reviewed by a lung pathologist. Libraries were built with 5' RACE. TCRdb names NextSeq 500 as the instrument used. The TCR library protocol attached a unique molecular identifier to each TCR cDNA molecule to allow correction of PCR and sequencing errors. For the original study's pipeline: TCR identification, UMI-based error correction and CDR3 extraction were performed with Decombinator tools. TCRs above a frequency of 2 per 1,000, corresponding to the top 1% of the tumor frequency distribution, were defined as expanded. Expanded tumor TCRs statistically deemed absent (corrected P<0.05) from at least one tumor region were classed as regional, and all other expanded tumor TCRs were classed as ubiquitous. Renyi diversity was calculated using the R vegan package after each repertoire was subsampled 100 times to 5,000 TCRs. CDR3 similarity networks were built from amino acid triplet string-kernel similarity, connecting CDR3s with pairwise similarity above 0.82. TCRdb took the public reads, trimmed them with fastp at Q25, ran MiXCR for clone calling and kept in-frame beta chains. Every entry covers one CDR3 protein and lists the most common genes and DNA from its rows. These V and J calls derive from TCRdb rather than the authors' analysis. This sample gives roughly 5,100 distinct CDR3 sequences in total; 9.5% to 15% of them show up just once. The ten largest account for about a quarter of the sample.

This clonotype is regarded as medium-sized (0.01 to 0.1%). Its recognized antigen is unknown. Per-nucleotide qualities are absent, and no much larger clonotype sits a single base away. Via the germline V gene (reference sequence), CDR1 is GTSNPN and CDR2 SVGIG. There are 14 amino acids in the CDR3, from cysteine to phenylalanine inclusive. The retained sequence is limited to the CDR3, 42 bases, with the frame set at the first base. V gives up 5 bases and J gives up 3 bases, and the segment between their germline ends measures 13 bases. What the authors observed across the whole study: TCR-seq was estimated to cover only approximately 7% of tumor T cells for alpha chains and around 13% for beta chains. Counts of ubiquitous and regional expanded TCRs were found to correlate with counts of ubiquitous and regional nonsynonymous mutations, respectively. Additional single-cell paired TCR alpha and beta sequencing was considered necessary to confirm, at a functional level, the hypothesis that regional TCRs recognize regional mutations. The tumor nonsynonymous mutation count correlated with the number of expanded alpha and beta TCRs within the tumor.

The rearrangement combines TRBV30 with TRBJ2-2; the D segment is perhaps TRBD1 or TRBD2, each sharing 5 matched bases. This clonotype originated in a male donor with early-stage non-small cell lung cancer. This specimen was lung tumor tissue, taken at surgery. The DNA is as follows: TGTGCCTGGTCTGTGGGGCGGGACACCGGGGAGCTGTTTTTT. This codes for CAWSVGRDTGELFF.